Reported below is one T cell receptor (beta chain). Its matching antigen is unknown. CDR3 length: 15 residues. Trimming pared 5 bases from V and 1 base from J, leaving 14 bases between. Germline CDR1 SGHAT, CDR2 FQNNGV. The source of the sample is a study of OX40 agonist ivuxolimab in advanced cancers. As for the study in general: At doses from 0.01 to 10 mg/kg, patients were given intravenous ivuxolimab every 2 weeks. The dose-escalation group included hepatocellular carcinoma, melanoma, renal cell carcinoma and head and neck cancer.

Study outcomes and limitations: CD8+ T cells (on average) carried more expanded clones than CD4+ T cells.

Produced via immunoSEQ multiplex PCR; TCRdb's table is partial and in-frame only. This sample has more than 45,000 clones, with roughly 90% found just once. Systemic immunosuppression or a history of autoimmune disease excluded patients. Sequencing used CD4+ or CD8+ T cells sorted from blood, obtained in a trial of the OX40 agonist ivuxolimab. This sequence was found in an adult with an advanced solid tumor such as melanoma, head and neck, liver or kidney cancer. This chain links TRBV11-2 with TRBJ2-5; no clear D. Here the CDR3 DNA reads TGTGCCAGCAGCAGCCGGGTCGGTGTCCAAGAGACCCAGTACTTC. Protein sequence: CASSSRVGVQETQYF.